The present entry profiles one T cell receptor (beta chain) with its context. Some clones are missing from TCRdb's copy, which holds only in-frame ones; the method was immunoSEQ multiplex PCR. The table shows tens of thousands of clones, with around 79% occurring only once. This CDR3 has 16 amino acids. V shed 3 bases, J shed 8 bases, and the junction held 7 bases outside the gene matches. Germline V lookup: CDR1 SGHNT, CDR2 YENEEA. Stated time point: pretreatment peripheral blood. Between 1 and 8 samples, pretreatment and on-treatment, were given by each patient. The data originate from a study of PD-L1 blockade in urothelial cancer.

The chain is built from TRBV11-3 and TRBJ2-1; TRBD2 aligns across 13 bases. The sample was PBMCs, taken around atezolizumab (anti-PD-L1) treatment. This TCR derives from a man aged 65-85 years with urothelial cancer. The CDR3 loop reads CASSLGTSGRADEQFF. As DNA, the CDR3 is TGTGCCAGCAGCTTGGGCACTAGCGGGAGGGCGGATGAGCAGTTCTTC.